The 10 T cell receptor beta chains in this list originate from one sample, sequenced in a study of blood T cell repertoires in COVID-19 (dated by TCRdb to the early 2020s). Libraries were prepared through the immunoSEQ multiplex PCR assay. Sourced from immuneACCESS, this table was stored by TCRdb with only in-frame sequences that have V and J called. A share of the clones is absent; for the studies checked, an unresolved V gene accounts for under half, and the remainder has no known explanation. This sample has about 310,000 clones in its table, and 87% of those were observed once. The ten largest clonotypes hold 1% of the sample. Sequenced sample: peripheral blood. These receptors were collected from a man in his fifties or sixties with active or convalescent COVID-19.

This chain connects TRBV9 to TRBJ1-3; D remains unclear. Germline V gives CDR1 SGDLS, CDR2 YYNGEE. V dropped 1 base and J dropped 0 bases, with 14 bases sitting between them. The CDR3 consists of 17 residues. CDR3 nucleotides: TGTGCCAGCAGCGTATCGAGTCCTCCTTCCTCTGGAAACACCATATATTTT. Translated: CASSVSSPPSSGNTIYF.

The V gene is TRBV21-1, the J gene TRBJ1-4. TRBV21-1 is classified as a pseudogene. The CDR3 totals 15 residues. In nucleotides, the CDR3 is TGTGCCAGCAGCAAAAAGAGACCACGGGGAGAAAAACTGTTTTTT. Its protein product is CASSKKRPRGEKLFF.

This rearrangement joins TRBV10-2 to TRBJ2-2; 8 positions match TRBD2. CDR1 WSHSY and CDR2 SAAADI come from the germline V gene. V was clipped by 7 bases and J by 4 bases; unmatched bases: 5. There are 14 residues in the CDR3. The CDR3 loop is CASNPGGPTGELFF. The CDR3 DNA follows: TGCGCCAGCAATCCGGGGGGGCCCACCGGGGAGCTGTTTTTT.

The chain has TRBV28 and TRBJ1-2; TRBD1 aligns across 11 bases. With V trimmed by 6 bases and J by 8 bases, 8 bases remained unmatched. The CDR3 spans 14 residues. CDR1 and CDR2 from the germline V gene are MDHEN and SYDVKM. DNA of the CDR3: TGTGCCAGCAGCGACGGACAGGGGGCTATGGGCTACACCTTC. It encodes CASSDGQGAMGYTF.

The CDR3 protein is CASSLGRTWFF. Here the CDR3 DNA reads TGTGCCAGCAGCTTGGGCAGGACTTGGTTCTTC. The chain recombines TRBV7-2 with TRBJ2-1; TRBD2 is a possible D gene (5 bases). This CDR3 comprises 11 residues. Germline values: CDR1 SGHTA, CDR2 FQGNSA. V dropped 3 bases and J dropped 15 bases, with 12 bases sitting between them. The full variable domain, with the rest looked up from reference TRBV7-2 and TRBJ2-1, is GAGVSQSPSNKVTEKGKDVELRCDPISGHTALYWYRQSLGQGLEFLIYFQGNSAPDKSGLPSDRFSAERTGGSVSTLTIQRTQQEDSAVYLCASSLGRTWFFGPGTRLTVL.

J is TRBJ2-2 and V is TRBV5-1; D perhaps matches TRBD1 (6 bases). Germline V gene data show CDR1 as SGHRS and CDR2 as YFSETQ. The CDR3 length is 16 residues. The germline V and J ends were trimmed by 4 bases and 4 bases, with 17 bases remaining between them. The CDR3 here is CASSPASTGSTGELFF. In DNA form, the CDR3 reads TGCGCCAGCAGCCCGGCTTCGACAGGATCCACCGGGGAGCTGTTTTTT.

The chain uses TRBV19 and TRBJ2-2; 9 bases are shared with TRBD1. CDR3 size: 15 residues. CDR1 is LNHDA and CDR2 is SQIVND in the germline V gene (reference sequence). V was clipped by 3 bases and J by 5 bases; unmatched bases: 4. CDR3 DNA: TGTGCCAGTAGTATCCCCGGGACAGGGACCGGGGAGCTGTTTTTT. Protein product: CASSIPGTGTGELFF.

About this clone itself: One end of the junction is discordant with germline, which a read error may explain. The chain employs TRBV7-7 and TRBJ2-5, with D perhaps TRBD2 (5 bases). This CDR3 contains 18 residues. The germline V gene has CDR1 SSHAT and CDR2 FNYEAQ (reference sequence). Here the CDR3 DNA reads TGTGCTAGCAGCCCTCCCCGGGTAGGGCGAGAGGGTCAAGAGACCCAGTACTTC. It codes for CASSPPRVGREGQETQYF.

The CDR3 nucleotides are TGTGCCAGCAGTTGGAAGAAGCAGGAAGAGACCCAGTACTTC. It encodes CASSWKKQEETQYF. The V and J genes are TRBV6-5 and TRBJ2-5; D gene ambiguous. The CDR3 runs 14 residues. CDR1 is MNHEY and CDR2 is SVGAGI in the germline V gene. V shed 4 bases and J shed 3 bases, with 12 bases lying between them.

Only a few counts were recorded for this clone. The genes are TRBV11-3 and TRBJ2-7, with 7 bases aligning to TRBD1. The CDR3 length is 16 residues. With V trimmed by 5 bases and J by 2 bases, 12 bases remained unmatched. Per the germline V gene, CDR1 is SGHNT and CDR2 is YENEEA. The CDR3 nucleotides read TGTGCCAGCAGCCCCGGAGGACAGGCCCCTACCTACGAGCAGTACTTC. It specifies CASSPGGQAPTYEQYF. Based on the CDR3 plus reference TRBV11-3 and TRBJ2-7, the full variable domain is EAGVVQSPRYKIIEKKQPVAFWCNPISGHNTLYWYLQNLGQGPELLIRYENEEAVDDSQLPKDRFSAERLKGVDSTLKIQPAELGDSAVYLCASSPGGQAPTYEQYFGPGTRLTVT.